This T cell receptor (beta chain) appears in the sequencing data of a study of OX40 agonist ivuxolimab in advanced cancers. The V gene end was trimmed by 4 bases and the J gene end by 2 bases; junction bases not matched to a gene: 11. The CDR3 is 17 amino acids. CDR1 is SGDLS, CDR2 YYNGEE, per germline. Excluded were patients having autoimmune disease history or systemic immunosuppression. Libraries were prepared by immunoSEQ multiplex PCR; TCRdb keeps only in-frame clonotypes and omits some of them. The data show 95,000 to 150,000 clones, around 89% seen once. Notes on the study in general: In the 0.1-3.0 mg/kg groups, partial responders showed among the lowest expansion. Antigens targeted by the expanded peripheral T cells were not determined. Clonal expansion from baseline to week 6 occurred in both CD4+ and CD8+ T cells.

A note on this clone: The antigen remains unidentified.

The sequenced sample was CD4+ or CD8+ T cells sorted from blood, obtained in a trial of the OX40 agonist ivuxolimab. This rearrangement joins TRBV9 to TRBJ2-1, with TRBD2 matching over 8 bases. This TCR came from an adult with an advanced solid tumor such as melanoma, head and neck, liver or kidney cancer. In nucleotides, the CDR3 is TGTGCCAGCAGCCCACGAGCGGGGGCCTTAACCTACAATGAGCAGTTCTTC. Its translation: CASSPRAGALTYNEQFF.